This T cell receptor (beta chain) derives from a study of shared clonotypes between healthy human individuals. This clone was recorded a few times. TCRdb keeps only in-frame clones here, not all; method: immunoSEQ multiplex PCR. The data show around 700,000 clones, about two thirds seen once. With V trimmed by 7 bases and J by 6 bases, 6 bases remained unmatched. This CDR3 comprises 13 residues. Germline V lookup: CDR1 MGHDK, CDR2 SYGVNS. V gene TRBV25-1 combines with J gene TRBJ2-1; 7 bases are shared with TRBD1. The sequencing input was memory CD4+ T cells sorted from blood. Documented subset: CD45RA-negative fraction. This clonotype was sampled from a woman in her 30s in good health. The CDR3 DNA is TGTGCCAGCAAACGGGACAGTCCCAATGAGCAGTTCTTC. Translated: CASKRDSPNEQFF.